This TCR beta chain was found in a study of untreated major depressive disorder. Study-level findings and limits: Depressed patients' CD4+ T cells carried increased TRBV05-01 (Vbeta 5.1) usage versus control CD4+ T cells.

The table came from immunoSEQ multiplex PCR; TCRdb's copy has only in-frame clones and leaves some out. The sample yields under 15,000 clones, nearly 95% seen once. In germline, CDR1 is SGHRS, CDR2 YFSETQ. This CDR3 spans 13 amino acids. V was trimmed by 0 bases and J by 5 bases, leaving 8 bases between them. Notes on this clone: Its matching antigen is unknown.

This chain uses TRBV5-1 with TRBJ2-5, with D perhaps matching TRBD1 or TRBD2 (5 bases each). This TCR was recovered from a man aged 30 to 39 with major depressive disorder. Specimen: CD4+ T cells from PBMCs. The DNA for the CDR3 is TGCGCCAGCAGCTTGGGGGACCGGGAGACCCAGTACTTC. It yields the protein CASSLGDRETQYF. Looking up the rest from reference TRBV5-1 and TRBJ2-5 gives the full variable domain: KAGVTQTPRYLIKTRGQQVTLSCSPISGHRSVSWYQQTPGQGLQFLFEYFSETQRNKGNFPGRFSGRQFSNSRSEMNVSTLELGDSALYLCASSLGDRETQYFGPGTRLLVL.